This entry is about one TCR beta chain. Its antigen is undetermined. This record comes from a study of response to subunit inactivated influenza vaccine. Whole-study results and caveats: That few new T cells are recruited by each seasonal influenza vaccination was the authors' suggestion.

TCRdb analysed the RT-PCR reads with MiXCR anew, one entry per CDR3 protein. The table has hundreds of thousands of distinct CDR3 sequences, around 8% seen once. V shed 4 bases and J 0 bases; nucleotides not matched to a gene: 5. The CDR3 consists of 15 residues. The germline gives CDR1 SQVTM, CDR2 ANQGSEA. The chain recombines TRBV29-1 with TRBJ1-5; 8 bases align to TRBD1. The sample was PBMCs from blood, taken 23 months after vaccination. The source of this sequence is a man between 50 and 69 years old who received an inactivated influenza vaccine. CDR3 loop: CSVGLTGDSNQPQHF. The CDR3 DNA reads TGCAGCGTTGGACTGACAGGGGATAGCAATCAGCCCCAGCATTTT.